The 21 T cell receptor beta chains in this list originate from one sample, sequenced in a study of T cells in Graves' hyperthyroidism and ophthalmopathy. TCR beta CDR3 regions were amplified from RNA transcripts. The TCR CDR3 was amplified in a first-round RT-PCR using the HTBI primer set. From the multiplex PCR reads, TCRdb called clonotypes with MiXCR, one entry per CDR3 protein. The top ten hold 32% of the sample, which has about 400,000 distinct CDR3 sequences, around 14% seen once. Sequenced input: blood. The receptor source for this set is a woman in her thirties with Graves' hyperthyroidism.

This clonotype has a count of ten or more. The chain combines TRBV28 with TRBJ2-1; D is perhaps TRBD1 or TRBD2 (5 bases each). Per germline, CDR1 MDHEN and CDR2 SYDVKM. The length of the CDR3 is 16 residues. With 6 bases removed from V and 0 bases from J, the gap between germline ends came to 15 bases. CDR3 sequence: CASSSGRTSSYNEQFF. The CDR3 nucleotides read TGTGCCAGCAGCTCGGGACGGACGAGCTCCTACAATGAGCAGTTCTTC.

Many counts were recorded for this clonotype. This CDR3 is CASSFIREGLSDTQYF. The DNA of the CDR3 is TGTGCCAGCAGTTTCATCCGGGAGGGCCTCTCAGATACGCAGTATTTT. This chain uses TRBV28 with TRBJ2-3; TRBD2 matches 8 bases. CDR1 is MDHEN, CDR2 SYDVKM, per germline. The CDR3 consists of 16 residues. V lost 3 bases and J lost 4; bases outside the gene matches: 9.

This clonotype was seen at least ten times. The chain employs TRBV27 and TRBJ2-7; 10 positions agree with TRBD1. The CDR3 sequence is 15 residues long. Per the germline V gene, CDR1 is MNHEY and CDR2 is SMNVEV (reference sequence). The ends lost 5 bases at V and 7 bases at J; junction bases unmatched: 11. CDR3 protein: CASSNLGTGVGEQYF. Here the CDR3 DNA reads TGTGCCAGCAGTAACCTGGGGACAGGGGTAGGGGAGCAGTACTTC.

This clonotype was seen only once. The genes are TRBV11-2 and TRBJ2-7; tentative D call: TRBD1 (6 bases). Germline-derived CDR1 and CDR2 are SGHAT and FQNNGV. The V and J ends lost 1 base and 2 bases respectively, with 12 bases between them. The CDR3 contains 15 residues. The DNA for the CDR3 is TGTGCCAGCAGCTTAGGGGCAGGGGCCACCTACGAGCAGTACTTC. It translates to CASSLGAGATYEQYF.

The rearrangement joins TRBV5-1 to TRBJ2-5, with no clear D. Germline CDR1 is SGHRS and CDR2 is YFSETQ. The CDR3 has 15 residues. Trimming left V 0 bases short and J 13 bases short, with 22 bases between. The CDR3: CASSLGERTGLSRYF. CDR3 sequence (DNA): TGCGCCAGCAGCTTGGGGGAAAGGACGGGTCTGAGTCGGTACTTC.

This clonotype occurred a few times. The genes are TRBV19 and TRBJ2-2; D could derive from TRBD1 or TRBD2 (7 bases each). The CDR3 length is 17 residues. Per the germline V gene, CDR1 is LNHDA and CDR2 is SQIVND (reference sequence). V lost 3 bases and J 1 base, leaving 15 bases between the germline ends. The CDR3 reads CASSIHRGGRNTGELFF. DNA for the CDR3: TGTGCCAGTAGTATTCACAGGGGAGGGCGGAACACCGGGGAGCTGTTTTTT.

This clonotype was recorded at least ten times. The chain recombines TRBV3-1 with TRBJ2-7; 13 bases agree with TRBD2. Losses at the gene ends were 1 base for V and 4 bases for J; bases not matched to a gene: 1. There are 15 residues in the CDR3. Germline V gene sequence: CDR1 LGHDT, CDR2 YNNKEL (reference sequence). The CDR3 loop is CASSQGTSGRYEQYF. Here the CDR3 DNA reads TGTGCCAGCAGCCAAGGGACTAGCGGGAGATACGAGCAGTACTTC.

This clonotype has just a few counts. This sequence joins TRBV20-1 and TRBJ2-1; D gene uncertain. Germline assignment: CDR1 DFQATT and CDR2 SNEGSKA (reference sequence). The CDR3 covers 14 residues. Trimming pared 3 bases from V and 7 bases from J, leaving 16 bases between. CDR3 nucleotides: TGCAGTGCTAGCAGACCCTTGCTTCGGAATGAGCAGTTCTTC. Translated: CSASRPLLRNEQFF.

The chain links TRBV29-1 to TRBJ2-7; D is unclear. V was clipped by 3 bases and J by 2 bases, with 17 bases between them. Per germline, CDR1 SQVTM and CDR2 ANQGSEA. This CDR3 has 15 residues. Here the CDR3 DNA reads TGCAGCGTTGAGCTCCCCGGGCCCGGAGCCTACGAGCAGTACTTC. This gives the protein CSVELPGPGAYEQYF.

This clonotype was recorded many times. The gene calls are TRBV28 and TRBJ2-1, with 12 bases matching TRBD2. V lost 7 bases and J lost 8; bases outside the gene matches: 3. The germline V gene has CDR1 MDHEN and CDR2 SYDVKM. This CDR3 is built from 13 residues. The CDR3 DNA reads TGTGCCAGCAAGGCTAGCGGGAGGGATGAGCAGTTCTTC. This encodes CASKASGRDEQFF.

This clonotype has just one count. The V call is TRBV5-1, the J call TRBJ2-2, with D uncertain. The CDR3 has 15 amino acids. Germline V gene sequence: CDR1 SGHRS, CDR2 YFSETQ. Between the trimmed V and J ends, which lost 2 bases and 0 bases, there was a span of 8 bases. CDR3 nucleotide sequence: TGCGCCAGCAGCTTATTACAGACGAACACCGGGGAGCTGTTTTTT. This encodes CASSLLQTNTGELFF.

V is TRBV19 and J is TRBJ1-6, with TRBD1 as a possible D gene (5 bases). CDR3 size: 16 residues. Deletions cut 8 bases from V and 8 bases from J, with 22 bases between. In germline, CDR1 is LNHDA, CDR2 SQIVND (reference sequence). The DNA for the CDR3 is TGTGCCAGTCGAGTATTGGGGAGGGGTCGGGATTCACCCCTCCACTTT. Protein sequence: CASRVLGRGRDSPLHF.

In this sample, this clonotype turned up many times. The gene calls are TRBV12-3 or TRBV12-4 and TRBJ1-6; no clear D. This CDR3 is 14 amino acids long. Trimming left V 3 bases short and J 6 bases short, with 9 bases between. CDR3 sequence (DNA): TGTGCCAGCAGTTTCCTTGGACGTAATTCACCCCTCCACTTT. It specifies CASSFLGRNSPLHF.

This chain connects TRBV20-1 to TRBJ2-2, with TRBD2 matching over 15 bases. Per the germline V gene, CDR1 is DFQATT and CDR2 is SNEGSKA (reference sequence). Trimming cost V 6 bases and J 4 bases; bases outside gene matches: 6. The CDR3 has 16 amino acids. Written as DNA, the CDR3 is TGCAGTGCCCGGACTAGCGGGAGGGCCGGCACCGGGGAGCTGTTTTTT. This encodes CSARTSGRAGTGELFF.

Ten or more counts support this clonotype. This chain joins TRBV3-1 and TRBJ2-1; 11 bases map to TRBD1. CDR3 length: 15 amino acids. CDR1 LGHDT and CDR2 YNNKEL come from the germline V gene (reference sequence). J lost 3 bases, V lost 4 bases, and 2 bases had no gene match. CDR3 sequence reads: CASSLGTGGYNEQFF. The CDR3 DNA is TGTGCCAGCAGCCTTGGGACAGGGGGCTACAATGAGCAGTTCTTC.

This clonotype was counted many times. The rearrangement links TRBV7-2 to TRBJ2-1, with 7 bases fitting TRBD2. This CDR3 is built from 16 residues. Germline CDR1 reads SGHTA; CDR2 reads FQGNSA. V was pared by 3 bases and J by 0 bases, with 5 bases of the junction left unmatched. As DNA, the CDR3 is TGTGCCAGCAGCTTCTTAGCGGGTAGCTCCTACAATGAGCAGTTCTTC. Its translation is CASSFLAGSSYNEQFF.

This clonotype was seen many times. At one end, the junction sequence differs from germline, possibly due to a read error. The chain employs TRBV3-1 and TRBJ2-3, with 12 positions matching TRBD2. The CDR3 contains 15 residues. Germline-derived CDR1 and CDR2 are LGHDT and YNNKEL (reference sequence). The CDR3 nucleotides read TGTGCCAGCAGCCAACTAGCGGGAGGGCCAGATACGCAATATTTT. The encoded protein is CASSQLAGGPDTQYF.

CDR3 amino acids: CAISDLGGNEQFF. In nucleotides, the CDR3 is TGTGCCATCAGTGACCTGGGAGGCAATGAGCAGTTCTTC. The V gene is TRBV10-3, the J gene TRBJ2-1, with D possibly TRBD2 on 6 matching bases. Looked up from germline, CDR1 is ENHRY and CDR2 is SYGVKD. The ends were cut back, 3 bases at V and 6 bases at J, with 9 bases in the middle. The CDR3 runs 13 residues.

This clonotype was observed a few times. This chain links TRBV6-5 with TRBJ2-2, with D maybe TRBD1 (6 bases). This CDR3 is built from 16 residues. Germline loops: CDR1 MNHEY, CDR2 SVGAGI. V dropped 0 bases and J dropped 9 bases, with 17 bases sitting between them. The CDR3 DNA sequence: TGTGCCAGCAGTTACTCGCTATTGGGGGCTTACAGGGAGCTGTTTTTT. Encoded protein: CASSYSLLGAYRELFF.

This clonotype was observed a handful of times. The gene calls are TRBV10-3 and TRBJ1-2, with D possibly matching TRBD1 (6 bases). CDR1 and CDR2 (germline): ENHRY, SYGVKD. The CDR3 is made up of 14 amino acids. Trimming removed 6 bases from V and 4 bases from J, with 15 bases in between. The CDR3: CAISRGGIGYGYTF. DNA of the CDR3: TGTGCCATCAGCCGAGGGGGGATTGGCTATGGCTACACCTTC.

This clonotype has a count of ten or more. The V call is TRBV27, the J call TRBJ2-1, with D possibly TRBD2 on 5 matching bases. The ends were cut back, 0 bases at V and 2 bases at J, with 11 bases in the middle. The CDR3 runs to 16 residues. Germline assignment: CDR1 MNHEY and CDR2 SMNVEV (reference sequence). CDR3 amino acids: CASSLSVGVPYNEQFF. CDR3 nucleotide sequence: TGTGCCAGCAGTTTATCAGTCGGGGTCCCCTACAATGAGCAGTTCTTC.